This section outlines one T cell receptor beta chain sequence together with its context. Its specificity is unknown. This sample was taken from a study of cytomegalovirus exposure and HLA in healthy donors. This CDR3 comprises 10 residues. Germline-derived CDR1 and CDR2 are SNHLY and FYNNEI. The V gene lost 8 bases and the J gene lost 11 bases, with 13 bases spanning the gap. 13 Jbeta primers and 60 Vbeta primers were used for the PCR. Libraries were prepared by immunoSEQ multiplex PCR; TCRdb keeps only in-frame clonotypes and omits some of them. The data contain around 160,000 clones, roughly four fifths of them singletons. Study-level points and caveats: HLA allele associations emerged for fewer than 20,000 TCR beta sequences in a later analysis, at 0.05 false discovery rate.

The sequencing input was PBMCs. The chain uses TRBV2 and TRBJ2-7; D unresolved. This TCR was sampled from a man aged 35-49 years in good health and CMV-seropositive. The CDR3 is CASRYQEEYF. The DNA of the CDR3 is TGTGCCAGCCGATACCAAGAGGAGTACTTC.